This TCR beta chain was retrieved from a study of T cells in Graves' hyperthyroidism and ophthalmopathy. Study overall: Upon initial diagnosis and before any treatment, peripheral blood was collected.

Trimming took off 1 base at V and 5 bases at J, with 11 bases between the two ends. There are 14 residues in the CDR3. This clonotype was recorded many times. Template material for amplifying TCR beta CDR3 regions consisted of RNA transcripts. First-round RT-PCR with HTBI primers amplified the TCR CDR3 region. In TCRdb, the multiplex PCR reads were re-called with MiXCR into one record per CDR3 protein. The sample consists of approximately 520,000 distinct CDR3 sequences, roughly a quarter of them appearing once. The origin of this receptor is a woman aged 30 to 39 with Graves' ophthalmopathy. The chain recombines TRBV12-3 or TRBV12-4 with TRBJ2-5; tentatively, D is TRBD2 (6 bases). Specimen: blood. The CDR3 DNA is TGTGCCAGCAGTTTAGATCTGGGGGGTGAGACCCAGTACTTC. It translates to CASSLDLGGETQYF.